This T cell receptor (beta chain) was observed in a study of OX40 agonist ivuxolimab in advanced cancers. Samples of blood were obtained at baseline, on cycle 4 day 1, and on cycle 7 day 1. Germline V gives CDR1 SGHDN, CDR2 FVKESK. The CDR3 contains 16 residues. V shed 3 bases and J shed 5 bases, with 17 bases lying between them. Assay used: immunoSEQ multiplex PCR; TCRdb lists only in-frame clones, some missing. The top ten hold 4% to 4.5% of the sample, which has fewer than 65,000 clones, approximately 90% seen once. As regards this clone: Its antigen is not identified.

General study results and limits: There were also nonresponders showing low normalized T-cell clonal expansion.

The chain joins TRBV14 to TRBJ2-1, with no clear D. The clonotype comes from an adult with an advanced solid tumor such as melanoma, head and neck, liver or kidney cancer. The source was CD4+ or CD8+ T cells sorted from blood, collected in a trial of the OX40 agonist ivuxolimab. CDR3 nucleotides: TGTGCCAGCAGCCATTTTACCGGGCCACCGAACAATGAGCAGTTCTTC. It yields the protein CASSHFTGPPNNEQFF.